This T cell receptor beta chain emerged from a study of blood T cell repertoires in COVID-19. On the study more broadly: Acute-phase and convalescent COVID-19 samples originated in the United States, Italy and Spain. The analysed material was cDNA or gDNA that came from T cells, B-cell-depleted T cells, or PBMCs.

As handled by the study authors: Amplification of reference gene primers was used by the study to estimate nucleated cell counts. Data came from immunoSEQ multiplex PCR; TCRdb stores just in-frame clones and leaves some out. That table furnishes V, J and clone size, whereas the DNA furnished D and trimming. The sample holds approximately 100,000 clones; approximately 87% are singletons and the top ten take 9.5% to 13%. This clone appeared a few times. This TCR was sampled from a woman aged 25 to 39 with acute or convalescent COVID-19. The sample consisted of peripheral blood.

The CDR3 DNA sequence: TGTGCCAGTAGCGAGGGGGGGGTGAACACTGAAGCTTTCTTT. Residues: CASSEGGVNTEAFF. V and J are TRBV19 and TRBJ1-1, with D tentatively TRBD1 (6 bases). The germline V gene encodes CDR1 LNHDA and CDR2 SQIVND (reference sequence). CDR3 length: 14 amino acids. V gave up 6 bases and J gave up 0 bases, with 11 bases separating them.